A single sample is the source of the 32 T cell receptor beta chains below, sequenced in a study of blood T cell repertoires in COVID-19. The method was immunoSEQ multiplex PCR; TCRdb's version includes in-frame clones alone and lacks a portion of them. The sample shows fewer than 45,000 clones, roughly 90% of them seen only once. The sequencing input was peripheral blood. These receptors were collected from a human donor in a cohort sampled during active COVID-19.

This chain links TRBV24-1 with TRBJ2-3; 10 bases are a match to TRBD2. Looked up from germline, CDR1 is KGHDR and CDR2 is SFDVKD. This CDR3 has 15 amino acids. V was clipped by 5 bases and J by 7 bases; unmatched bases: 8. The CDR3: CATSATGTSVYTQYF. The CDR3 DNA sequence: TGTGCCACCAGTGCCACCGGGACTAGCGTATATACGCAGTATTTT.

This clone came up a few times. V and J are TRBV5-5 and TRBJ1-6, with D possibly matching TRBD1 (6 bases). V shed 7 bases and J shed 9 bases, with 17 bases lying between them. Germline lookup yields CDR1 SGHKS and CDR2 YYEKEE (reference sequence). This CDR3 has 14 amino acids. CDR3 bases: TGTGCCAGCGTAGACCTCGTCAGGGGTTCACCCCTCCACTTT. Amino acid sequence: CASVDLVRGSPLHF.

The chain uses TRBV11-2 and TRBJ1-1; D call uncertain. Trimming took 1 base from V and 0 from J, leaving 12 bases between them. The CDR3 totals 16 residues. Germline CDR1 is SGHAT and CDR2 is FQNNGV. This CDR3 reads CASSLGGPGLNTEAFF. The CDR3 DNA follows: TGTGCCAGCAGCTTAGGAGGGCCCGGATTGAACACTGAAGCTTTCTTT.

The chain joins TRBV4-3 to TRBJ1-6; no firm D call. Trimming pared 1 base from V and 6 bases from J, leaving 10 bases between. CDR1 and CDR2 (germline): LGHNA, YSLEER. CDR3 size: 15 residues. CDR3 bases: TGCGCCAGCAGCCAAGGTGTGCGAATTAATTCACCCCTCCACTTT. Translation gives CASSQGVRINSPLHF.

The gene calls are TRBV27 and TRBJ2-3, with 8 nucleotides matching TRBD1. The V gene end was trimmed by 0 bases and the J gene end by 1 base; junction bases not matched to a gene: 0. This CDR3 is built from 15 residues. CDR1 MNHEY and CDR2 SMNVEV come from the germline V gene (reference sequence). CDR3 residues: CASSLSTGGTDTQYF. The CDR3 DNA follows: TGTGCCAGCAGTTTATCGACAGGGGGCACAGATACGCAGTATTTT.

The V and J genes are TRBV2 and TRBJ1-2; D perhaps matches TRBD1 (6 bases). The CDR3 runs 14 residues. V was pared by 5 bases and J by 8 bases, with 18 bases between. Germline assignment: CDR1 SNHLY and CDR2 FYNNEI. In DNA, the CDR3 is TGTGCCAGCAGTAGGGACATTCGGTCCGGGGGCTACACCTTC. It yields the protein CASSRDIRSGGYTF.

This rearrangement joins TRBV27 to TRBJ1-2; TRBD1 might be the D (6 bases). Between the trimmed V and J ends, which lost 3 bases and 6 bases, there was a span of 14 bases. Germline V gives CDR1 MNHEY, CDR2 SMNVEV (reference sequence). The CDR3 runs 14 residues. Here the CDR3 DNA reads TGTGCCAGCAGTTTCTTCGGGCAGGGGAATGGCTACACCTTC. Translating it yields CASSFFGQGNGYTF.

The rearrangement joins TRBV6-5 to TRBJ2-5; weak D call: TRBD1 (5 bases). In germline, CDR1 is MNHEY, CDR2 SVGAGI. This CDR3 comprises 15 residues. V lost 5 bases to trimming and J lost 5 bases, with 18 bases between them. Written as DNA, the CDR3 is TGTGCCAGCAGTCTCCACAGGAGCCTGGGGGAGACCCAGTACTTC. Its translation is CASSLHRSLGETQYF.

The chain recombines TRBV3-1 (or the pseudogene TRBV3-2) with TRBJ2-2; 13 positions agree with TRBD2. The V gene's germline CDR1 is LGHDT and CDR2 YNNKEL (reference sequence). The CDR3 runs 18 residues. V gave up 2 bases and J gave up 0 bases; unmatched junction bases: 3. The CDR3 DNA follows: TGTGCCAGCAGCCAACCCGGGACTAGCGGGACGAACACCGGGGAGCTGTTTTTT. Its translation: CASSQPGTSGTNTGELFF.

V gene TRBV5-4 combines with J gene TRBJ2-7; tentatively, D is TRBD1 (5 bases). The CDR3 runs 15 residues. Deletions cut 3 bases from V and 4 bases from J, with 17 bases between. Per germline, CDR1 SGHNT and CDR2 YYREEE (reference sequence). The CDR3 reads CASSSPSQGRYEQYF. Here the CDR3 DNA reads TGTGCCAGCAGCTCCCCCAGCCAGGGTCGGTACGAGCAGTACTTC.

The J gene is TRBJ1-4, the V gene TRBV7-2, with D perhaps matching TRBD1 (5 bases). CDR1 and CDR2 (germline): SGHTA, FQGNSA. The CDR3 is made up of 14 amino acids. V was trimmed by 5 bases and J by 8 bases, leaving 15 bases between them. In nucleotides, the CDR3 is TGTGCCAGCAGCCAGGGAGGGTTAGAGGAAAAACTGTTTTTT. Translation: CASSQGGLEEKLFF.

V and J are TRBV7-2 and TRBJ1-1; possible D gene TRBD1, 5 bases. V was cut by 5 bases and J by 1 base, with 20 bases left in between. Per germline, CDR1 SGHTA and CDR2 FQGNSA. The CDR3 is made up of 17 amino acids. CDR3 loop: CASSRPRDTPGNTEAFF. Here the CDR3 DNA reads TGTGCCAGCAGCCGCCCCAGGGATACCCCTGGGAACACTGAAGCTTTCTTT.

This clone was seen a handful of times. The chain uses TRBV29-1 and TRBJ1-1; no clear D. V lost 4 bases, J lost 4 bases, and 16 bases lay in between. Germline V gene lookup returns CDR1 SQVTM and CDR2 ANQGSEA. There are 14 residues in the CDR3. CDR3: CSVGLGFGSTEAFF. Written as DNA, the CDR3 is TGCAGCGTTGGATTAGGCTTTGGGAGCACTGAAGCTTTCTTT.

The J gene is TRBJ1-2, the V gene TRBV10-2, with D perhaps TRBD1 (5 bases). The V and J ends lost 5 bases and 6 bases respectively, with 22 bases between them. The CDR3 runs to 16 residues. Germline CDR1 WSHSY, CDR2 SAAADI. The CDR3 nucleotides read TGCGCCAGCAGTCCAATCTCGGAGGGAGGGGCAGATGGCTACACCTTC. Protein: CASSPISEGGADGYTF.

The chain uses TRBV13 and TRBJ1-6, with 10 bases fitting TRBD1. The J segment lost 10 bases and the V segment lost 1 base, leaving 7 bases of the junction unmatched. The CDR3 sequence is 16 residues long. The germline V gene encodes CDR1 PRHDT and CDR2 FYEKMQ (reference sequence). The DNA for the CDR3 is TGTGCCAGCAGCTTAGAGGACAGGGGGATTGGATCACCCCTCCACTTT. Its translation is CASSLEDRGIGSPLHF.

The chain has TRBV27 and TRBJ1-1; a possible D gene is TRBD1 (5 bases). Trimming cost V 4 bases and J 4 bases, with 13 bases left between them. CDR1 is MNHEY and CDR2 is SMNVEV in the germline V gene (reference sequence). The CDR3 sequence is 14 residues long. The CDR3, as DNA: TGTGCCAGCAGTTACCAGGGATTCGGCACTGAAGCTTTCTTT. This gives the protein CASSYQGFGTEAFF.

This chain links TRBV5-4 with TRBJ2-2, with D perhaps TRBD2 (5 bases). This CDR3 spans 15 amino acids. Trimming left V 0 bases short and J 6 bases short, with 12 bases between. Germline CDR1 SGHNT, CDR2 YYREEE (reference sequence). CDR3 coding DNA: TGTGCCAGCAGCTTGGCCGGAGCCGGGGCCGGGGAGCTGTTTTTT. Its translation is CASSLAGAGAGELFF.

This chain joins TRBV5-1 and TRBJ1-4; TRBD1 might be the D (6 bases). The V end was cut by 0 bases, the J end by 10 bases, with 13 bases between. Per germline, CDR1 SGHRS and CDR2 YFSETQ. This CDR3 comprises 14 residues. The DNA of the CDR3 is TGCGCCAGCAGCTTGGGACAGGAGCCAGTAAAACTGTTTTTT. It translates to CASSLGQEPVKLFF.

The chain has TRBV11-2 and TRBJ2-2; 8 bases fit TRBD2. CDR1 and CDR2 (germline): SGHAT, FQNNGV. The CDR3 sequence is 16 residues long. After removal of 5 bases from V and 5 bases from J, the junction contained 10 bases not matched to a gene. The CDR3 DNA reads TGTGCCAGCAGCGCGCCCGGACTAGCCGGTACCGGGGAGCTGTTTTTT. As protein: CASSAPGLAGTGELFF.

In its sample, this clone was seen a few times. This chain connects TRBV25-1 to TRBJ2-5; 8 bases are a match to TRBD1. The CDR3 covers 15 residues. The ends lost 0 bases at V and 4 bases at J; junction bases unmatched: 4. Germline CDR1 is MGHDK and CDR2 is SYGVNS. The CDR3 loop is CASSEYDRGGETQYF. In DNA, the CDR3 is TGTGCCAGCAGTGAATATGACAGGGGTGGAGAGACCCAGTACTTC.

This chain links TRBV6-5 with TRBJ1-2; 7 nucleotides match TRBD1. This CDR3 is built from 14 residues. The J segment lost 5 bases and the V segment lost 6 bases, leaving 9 bases of the junction unmatched. Germline assignment: CDR1 MNHEY and CDR2 SVGAGI. In DNA, the CDR3 is TGTGCCAGCAGGACCTGGGACAGCTTTTATGGCTACACCTTC. As protein: CASRTWDSFYGYTF.

CDR3 DNA sequence: TGTGCCAGCACCAACTTGCTAGCGGGACAACAATATACGCAGTATTTT. This gives the protein CASTNLLAGQQYTQYF. V is TRBV7-9 and J is TRBJ2-3, with 9 bases fitting TRBD2. Germline-derived CDR1 and CDR2 are SEHNR and FQNEAQ (reference sequence). The V gene end was trimmed by 7 bases and the J gene end by 7 bases; junction bases not matched to a gene: 15. This CDR3 contains 16 residues.

V and J are TRBV19 and TRBJ2-6, with 8 bases that match TRBD1. This CDR3 is 20 amino acids long. The V gene end was trimmed by 7 bases and the J gene end by 0 bases; junction bases not matched to a gene: 17. Germline values: CDR1 LNHDA, CDR2 SQIVND (reference sequence). The CDR3 is CASTPTGWGQEYSGANVLTF. CDR3 DNA: TGTGCCAGTACCCCCACGGGTTGGGGACAGGAGTACTCTGGGGCCAACGTCCTGACTTTC.

The J gene is TRBJ2-7, the V gene TRBV12-3 or TRBV12-4; possibly TRBD1 for D (5 bases). Trimming cost V 4 bases and J 2 bases, with 9 bases left between them. This CDR3 region has 13 residues. CDR3 protein: CASSSDRAYEQYF. DNA of the CDR3: TGTGCCAGCAGTTCAGACAGAGCCTACGAGCAGTACTTC.

The chain couples TRBV3-1 (or the pseudogene TRBV3-2) to TRBJ1-1; D is unresolved. The CDR3 extends over 13 amino acids. The germline V and J ends were trimmed by 1 base and 4 bases, with 7 bases remaining between them. Germline CDR1 reads LGHDT; CDR2 reads YNNKEL (reference sequence). CDR3 loop: CASSQAGITEAFF. CDR3 nucleotides: TGTGCCAGCAGCCAAGCAGGTATCACTGAAGCTTTCTTT.

The rearrangement links TRBV15 to TRBJ2-7, with 8 bases matching TRBD2. The V segment lost 3 bases and the J segment 6 bases; nucleotides outside the gene matches: 7. CDR1 is LNHNV, CDR2 YYDKDF, per germline (reference sequence). The CDR3 has 14 residues. The CDR3 loop is CATSRRGDGREQYF. The CDR3 region has the DNA TGTGCCACCAGCAGGCGGGGGGACGGGCGCGAGCAGTACTTC.

The CDR3 reads CASSSGTDYGYTF. CDR3 nucleotide sequence: TGTGCCAGCAGTTCAGGGACTGACTATGGCTACACCTTC. The chain joins TRBV12-3 or TRBV12-4 to TRBJ1-2; tentatively, D is TRBD1 (5 bases). CDR3 length: 13 residues. The V gene lost 4 bases and the J gene lost 3 bases, with 9 bases spanning the gap.

The chain joins TRBV13 to TRBJ2-1; 7 bases are a match to TRBD2. Germline CDR1 is PRHDT and CDR2 is FYEKMQ (reference sequence). The CDR3 has 14 amino acids. With 5 bases clipped from V and 8 bases from J, the junction kept 9 bases outside the gene matches. In DNA form, the CDR3 reads TGTGCCAGCAGCCGTGGGACTATTAACGATGAGCAGTTCTTC. It translates to CASSRGTINDEQFF.

The chain uses TRBV19 and TRBJ2-1; 10 bases fit TRBD2. The trim removed 5 bases at V and 6 bases at J, leaving 4 bases unmatched. This CDR3 has 14 amino acids. Germline V lookup: CDR1 LNHDA, CDR2 SQIVND (reference sequence). In DNA, the CDR3 is TGTGCCAGTAGTCAGAGCGGGGGGGGCAATGAGCAGTTCTTC. Encoded protein: CASSQSGGGNEQFF.

The genes are TRBV2 and TRBJ2-5; 8 bases align to TRBD1. This CDR3 contains 15 residues. Trimming at V came to 6 bases and at J to 5 bases, leaving 11 bases not matched to a gene. Germline V gene data show CDR1 as SNHLY and CDR2 as FYNNEI. CDR3 in DNA: TGTGCCAGCAGCCCGGACAGGGTTACCTATGAGACCCAGTACTTC. It translates to CASSPDRVTYETQYF.

This chain connects TRBV7-2 to TRBJ1-1; 8 bases fit TRBD1. CDR1 is SGHTA, CDR2 FQGNSA, per germline. The CDR3 consists of 15 residues. Trimming took 1 base from V and 8 from J; bases not matched to a gene: 9. CDR3 loop: CASSLVGQGASEAFF. CDR3 sequence (DNA): TGTGCCAGCAGCTTAGTTGGGCAGGGGGCTTCCGAAGCTTTCTTT.

V gene TRBV5-1 combines with J gene TRBJ2-1, with 10 bases fitting TRBD1. CDR1 and CDR2 (germline): SGHRS, YFSETQ. The CDR3 has 15 amino acids. J lost 7 bases, V lost 3 bases, and 7 bases had no gene match. CDR3 sequence reads: CASSSGTGEWNEQFF. The CDR3 nucleotides are TGCGCCAGCAGCTCCGGGACAGGGGAATGGAATGAGCAGTTCTTC.